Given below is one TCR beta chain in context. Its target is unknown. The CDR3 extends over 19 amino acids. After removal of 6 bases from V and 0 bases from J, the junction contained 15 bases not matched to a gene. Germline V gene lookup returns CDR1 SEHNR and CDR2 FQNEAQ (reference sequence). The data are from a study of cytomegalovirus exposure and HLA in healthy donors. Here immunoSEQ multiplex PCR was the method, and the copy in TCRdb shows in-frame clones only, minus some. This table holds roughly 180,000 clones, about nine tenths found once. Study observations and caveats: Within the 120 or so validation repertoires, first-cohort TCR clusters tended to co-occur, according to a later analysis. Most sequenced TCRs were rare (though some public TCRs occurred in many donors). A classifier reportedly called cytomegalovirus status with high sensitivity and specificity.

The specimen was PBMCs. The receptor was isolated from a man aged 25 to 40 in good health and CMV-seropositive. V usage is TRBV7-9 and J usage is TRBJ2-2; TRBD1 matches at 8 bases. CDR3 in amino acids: CASRSRAGGLNANTGELFF. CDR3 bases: TGTGCCAGCAGATCCAGAGCAGGGGGCCTAAACGCGAACACCGGGGAGCTGTTTTTT. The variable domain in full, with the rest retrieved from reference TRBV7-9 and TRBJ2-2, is DTGVSQNPRHKITKRGQNVTFRCDPISEHNRLYWYRQTLGQGPEFLTYFQNEAQLEKSRLLSDRFSAERPKGSFSTLEIQRTEQGDSAMYLCASRSRAGGLNANTGELFFGEGSRLTVL.